These 10 T cell receptor beta chains originate from one sample sequenced in a study of cytomegalovirus exposure and HLA in healthy donors. Researchers ran the PCR with 60 Vbeta and 13 Jbeta primers. Clones were read by immunoSEQ multiplex PCR, and TCRdb kept only the in-frame ones, dropping some. Found here are some 180,000 clones, 82% of them singletons; the top ten hold over 1.5%. Sequencing was carried out using PBMCs. The source is a man aged 35 to 55 in good health and CMV-seronegative.

This sequence joins TRBV7-2 and TRBJ2-3; D possibly corresponds to TRBD1 (5 bases). The CDR3 totals 15 residues. CDR1 SGHTA and CDR2 FQGNSA come from the germline V gene. Trimming left V 4 bases short and J 6 bases short, with 17 bases between. The CDR3 nucleotides read TGTGCCAGCAGCTATCAATCAACGACAGTCGATACGCAGTATTTT. The encoded protein is CASSYQSTTVDTQYF.

This clone was seen once. The chain is built from TRBV5-1 and TRBJ2-3, with 10 bases lining up with TRBD2. Germline V gene sequence: CDR1 SGHRS, CDR2 YFSETQ. The CDR3 is 15 amino acids. V was pared by 5 bases and J by 4 bases, with 7 bases of the junction left unmatched. The CDR3 DNA sequence: TGCGCCAGCAGGGAAACTAGCGGGGCTCCAGATACGCAGTATTTT. Its protein product is CASRETSGAPDTQYF.

J is TRBJ2-1 and V is TRBV5-4; D may be TRBD1 (6 bases). V lost 4 bases to trimming and J lost 6 bases, with 14 bases between them. Germline loops: CDR1 SGHNT, CDR2 YYREEE (reference sequence). The CDR3 has 14 residues. CDR3 region: CASSAAQGSNEQFF. The DNA of the CDR3 is TGTGCCAGCAGCGCCGCACAGGGCAGCAATGAGCAGTTCTTC.

The chain has TRBV28 and TRBJ1-5; tentative D call: TRBD1 (5 bases). The CDR3 totals 18 residues. The V and J ends lost 5 bases and 1 base respectively, with 21 bases between them. Germline CDR1 reads MDHEN; CDR2 reads SYDVKM. CDR3 nucleotides: TGTGCCAGCAGTCTCCTTATCGGGGGAACGGGAAGCAATCAGCCCCAGCATTTT. Protein sequence: CASSLLIGGTGSNQPQHF.

This clone came up a few times. The rearrangement joins TRBV4-2 to TRBJ1-2; the D gene is possibly TRBD1 (6 bases). V gave up 1 base and J gave up 5 bases, with 17 bases separating them. CDR1 and CDR2 from the germline V gene are LGHNA and YNFKEQ. This CDR3 comprises 16 residues. CDR3 residues: CASSQAYGQYLYGYTF. Here the CDR3 DNA reads TGTGCCAGCAGCCAAGCTTACGGACAGTACCTGTATGGCTACACCTTC.

As to this clone: Other DNA sequences of this sample code for an identical CDR3. This chain connects TRBV2 to TRBJ2-6; TRBD1 matches at 10 bases. V lost 4 bases to trimming and J lost 0 bases; unmatched junction nucleotides: 6. Germline V gene lookup returns CDR1 SNHLY and CDR2 FYNNEI. The CDR3 has 18 amino acids. CDR3 protein: CASSVGQGVSSGANVLTF. The CDR3 region has the DNA TGTGCCAGCAGTGTAGGACAGGGGGTATCCTCTGGGGCCAACGTCCTGACTTTC.

The chain has TRBV5-4 and TRBJ1-2; D remains unclear. This CDR3 is built from 14 residues. The germline V gene encodes CDR1 SGHNT and CDR2 YYREEE (reference sequence). Trimming took off 0 bases at V and 7 bases at J, with 13 bases between the two ends. The CDR3 loop is CASSLARRDGGYTF. In nucleotides, the CDR3 is TGTGCCAGCAGCTTGGCGCGTCGGGATGGTGGCTACACCTTC.

The V and J genes are TRBV28 and TRBJ2-1, with 7 bases lining up with TRBD2. From germline, CDR1 is MDHEN and CDR2 SYDVKM. The CDR3 sequence is 15 residues long. The trim removed 4 bases at V and 8 bases at J, leaving 11 bases unmatched. Here the CDR3 DNA reads TGTGCCAGCAGTTCCTCGCAGGCGGCGGGGGATGAGCAGTTCTTC. Translated: CASSSSQAAGDEQFF.

This chain uses TRBV2 with TRBJ2-5; 10 bases line up with TRBD1. Germline-derived CDR1 and CDR2 are SNHLY and FYNNEI. There are 16 residues in the CDR3. V lost 5 bases to trimming and J lost 4 bases; unmatched junction nucleotides: 10. The CDR3 nucleotides read TGTGCCAGCAGTACCTTAAGACAGGGGGCGAGAGAGACCCAGTACTTC. It is translated as CASSTLRQGARETQYF. Based on the CDR3 plus reference TRBV2 and TRBJ2-5, the full variable domain is EPEVTQTPSHQVTQMGQEVILRCVPISNHLYFYWYRQILGQKVEFLVSFYNNEISEKSEIFDDQFSVERPDGSNFTLKIRSTKLEDSAMYFCASSTLRQGARETQYFGPGTRLLVL.

The chain has TRBV7-8 and TRBJ2-5; TRBD1 might be the D (6 bases). V lost 1 base, J lost 5 bases, and 11 bases lay in between. Germline V lookup: CDR1 SGHVS, CDR2 FQNEAQ. The CDR3 covers 14 residues. CDR3 in DNA: TGTGCCAGCAGCTTAGACAGGGTCCCGGAGACCCAGTACTTC. Protein sequence: CASSLDRVPETQYF.